The clone carrying this T cell receptor (beta chain) has a handful of counts. What it binds is unknown. This sample was included in a study of cytomegalovirus exposure and HLA in healthy donors. Across the study: Out of fewer than 500 genotyped donors, approximately 84% belonged to the Caucasian-associated ancestry cluster. Study observations and caveats: Later analysis showed most CMV-associated TCR beta chains appearing HLA-restricted.

Germline V gene lookup returns CDR1 LNHNV and CDR2 YYDKDF (reference sequence). The V and J ends lost 4 bases and 3 bases, in that order; junction bases with no gene match: 5. This CDR3 contains 15 residues. The PCR was carried out with 60 Vbeta primers and 13 Jbeta primers. Measured with immunoSEQ multiplex PCR; TCRdb has only the in-frame clones, and not every one. The sample lists about 130,000 clones; around 63% were seen once. The receptor comes from a human donor in good health. V usage is TRBV15 and J usage is TRBJ2-2, with 7 bases lining up with TRBD1. The specimen was PBMCs. The CDR3 protein is CATSTHRGDTGELFF. The CDR3 DNA reads TGTGCCACCAGCACACACAGGGGTGACACCGGGGAGCTGTTTTTT.